The 3 T cell receptor beta chains in this list originate from one sample, sequenced in a study of blood T cells in healthy people across ages. Then a second PCR, running roughly 7 to 12 cycles, was carried out with a sample-barcoded 5' primer and a J-beta primer mix. From the 5' RACE reads, TCRdb called clonotypes with MiXCR, one entry per CDR3 protein. The sample holds hundreds of thousands of distinct CDR3 sequences, roughly 44% seen once. The sample comprised blood. Receptors originate from a man in his fifties or sixties in good health.

J is TRBJ1-6 and V is TRBV14; maybe TRBD1 (6 bases). This CDR3 comprises 14 residues. Trimming took off 4 bases at V and 4 bases at J, with 8 bases between the two ends. Germline V gene lookup returns CDR1 SGHDN and CDR2 FVKESK. For the CDR3, the DNA is TGTGCCAGCAGCCGCGGACAGTATAATTCACCCCTCCACTTT. Its translation is CASSRGQYNSPLHF.

The V call is TRBV28, the J call TRBJ2-1; 7 bases are a match to TRBD1. CDR3 size: 16 residues. CDR1 is MDHEN, CDR2 SYDVKM, per germline. The V and J ends lost 5 bases and 5 bases, in that order; junction bases with no gene match: 12. The CDR3 bases are TGTGCCAGCAGTACCGACAGGGCATTTAGGAACAATGAGCAGTTCTTC. Protein product: CASSTDRAFRNNEQFF.

The chain joins TRBV7-9 to TRBJ1-1, with D uncertain. Germline V gene sequence: CDR1 SEHNR, CDR2 FQNEAQ (reference sequence). Trimming removed 5 bases at V and 4 bases at J, with 8 bases between. The CDR3 spans 12 residues. CDR3 DNA: TGTGCCAGCAGCCTTGAGAGCACTGAAGCTTTCTTT. This codes for CASSLESTEAFF. Full variable domain (rest looked up from reference TRBV7-9 and TRBJ1-1): DTGVSQNPRHKITKRGQNVTFRCDPISEHNRLYWYRQTLGQGPEFLTYFQNEAQLEKSRLLSDRFSAERPKGSFSTLEIQRTEQGDSAMYLCASSLESTEAFFGQGTRLTVV.